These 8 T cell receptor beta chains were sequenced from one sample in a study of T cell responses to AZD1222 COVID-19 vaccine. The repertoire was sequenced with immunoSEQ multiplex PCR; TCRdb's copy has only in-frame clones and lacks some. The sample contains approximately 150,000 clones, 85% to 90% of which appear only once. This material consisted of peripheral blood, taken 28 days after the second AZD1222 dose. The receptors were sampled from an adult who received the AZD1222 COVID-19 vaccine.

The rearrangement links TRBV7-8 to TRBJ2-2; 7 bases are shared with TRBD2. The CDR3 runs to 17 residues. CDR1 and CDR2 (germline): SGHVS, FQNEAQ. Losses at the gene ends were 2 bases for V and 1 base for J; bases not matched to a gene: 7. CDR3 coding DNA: TGTGCCAGCAGCTTATTCGGGGCTAGCGGGAACACCGGGGAGCTGTTTTTT. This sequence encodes CASSLFGASGNTGELFF.

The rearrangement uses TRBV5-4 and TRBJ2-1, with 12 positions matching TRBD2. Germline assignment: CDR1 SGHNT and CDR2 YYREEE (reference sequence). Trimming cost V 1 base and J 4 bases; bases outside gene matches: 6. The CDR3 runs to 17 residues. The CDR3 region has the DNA TGTGCCAGCAGCTTGTCCGGAACTAGCGGGGGGTACAATGAGCAGTTCTTC. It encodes CASSLSGTSGGYNEQFF.

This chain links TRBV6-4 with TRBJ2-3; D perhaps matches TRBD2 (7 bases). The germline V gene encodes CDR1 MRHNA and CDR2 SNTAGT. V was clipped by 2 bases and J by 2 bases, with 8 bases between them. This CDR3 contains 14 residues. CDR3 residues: CASSDGGATDTQYF. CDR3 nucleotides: TGTGCCAGCAGTGACGGGGGGGCCACAGATACGCAGTATTTT.

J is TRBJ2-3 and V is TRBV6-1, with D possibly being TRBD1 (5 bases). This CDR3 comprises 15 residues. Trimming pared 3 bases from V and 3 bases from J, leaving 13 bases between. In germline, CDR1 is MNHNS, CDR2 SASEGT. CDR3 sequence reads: CASSDRVFATDTQYF. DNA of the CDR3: TGTGCCAGCAGTGACAGGGTTTTTGCGACAGATACGCAGTATTTT.

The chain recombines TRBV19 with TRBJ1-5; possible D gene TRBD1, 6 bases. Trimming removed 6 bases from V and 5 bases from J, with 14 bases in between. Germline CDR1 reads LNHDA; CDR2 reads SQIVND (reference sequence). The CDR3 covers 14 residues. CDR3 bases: TGTGCCAGTAGAATCGGGACACCTTATCAGCCCCAGCATTTT. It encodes CASRIGTPYQPQHF.

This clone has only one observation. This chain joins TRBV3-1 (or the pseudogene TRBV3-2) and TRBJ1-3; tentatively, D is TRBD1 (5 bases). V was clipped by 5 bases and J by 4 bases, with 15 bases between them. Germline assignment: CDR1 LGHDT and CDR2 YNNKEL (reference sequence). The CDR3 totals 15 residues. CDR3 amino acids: CASSSFGTAGNTIYF. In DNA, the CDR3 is TGTGCCAGCAGCTCCTTCGGGACCGCCGGAAACACCATATATTTT.

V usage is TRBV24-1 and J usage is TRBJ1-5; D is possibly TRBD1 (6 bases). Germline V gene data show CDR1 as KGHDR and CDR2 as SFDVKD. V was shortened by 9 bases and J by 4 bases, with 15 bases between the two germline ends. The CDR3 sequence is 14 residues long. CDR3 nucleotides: TGTGCCACCCAACAGGGTCATGAGAATCAGCCCCAGCATTTT. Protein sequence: CATQQGHENQPQHF.

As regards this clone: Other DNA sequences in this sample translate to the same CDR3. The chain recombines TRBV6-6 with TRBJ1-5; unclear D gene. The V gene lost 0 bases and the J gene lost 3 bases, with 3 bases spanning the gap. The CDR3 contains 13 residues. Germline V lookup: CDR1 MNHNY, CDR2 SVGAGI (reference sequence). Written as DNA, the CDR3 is TGTGCCAGCAGTTACTCTGACAATCAGCCCCAGCATTTT. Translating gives CASSYSDNQPQHF.